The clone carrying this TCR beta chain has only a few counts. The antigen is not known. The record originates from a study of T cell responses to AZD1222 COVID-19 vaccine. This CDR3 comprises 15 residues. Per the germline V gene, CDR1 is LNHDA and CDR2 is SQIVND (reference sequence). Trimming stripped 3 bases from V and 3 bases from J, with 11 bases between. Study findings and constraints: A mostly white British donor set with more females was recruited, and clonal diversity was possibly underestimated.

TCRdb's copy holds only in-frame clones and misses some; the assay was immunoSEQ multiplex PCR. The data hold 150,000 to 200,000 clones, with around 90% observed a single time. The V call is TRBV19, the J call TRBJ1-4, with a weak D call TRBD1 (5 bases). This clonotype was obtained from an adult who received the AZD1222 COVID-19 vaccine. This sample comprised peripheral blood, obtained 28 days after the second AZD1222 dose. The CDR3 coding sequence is TGTGCCAGTAGTATTACCGGGACGCCTAATGAAAAACTGTTTTTT. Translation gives CASSITGTPNEKLFF. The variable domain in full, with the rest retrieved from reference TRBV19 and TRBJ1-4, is DGGITQSPKYLFRKEGQNVTLSCEQNLNHDAMYWYRQDPGQGLRLIYYSQIVNDFQKGDIAEGYSVSREKKESFPLTVTSAQKNPTAFYLCASSITGTPNEKLFFGSGTQLSVL.